These 10 T cell receptor beta chains were sequenced from one sample in a study of cytomegalovirus exposure and HLA in healthy donors. The PCR ran on 60 Vbeta and 13 Jbeta primers. Libraries were prepared by immunoSEQ multiplex PCR; TCRdb keeps only in-frame clonotypes and omits some of them. This table holds about 100,000 clones, approximately 80% found once. Sequencing used PBMCs. Source of these receptors: a female donor in good health and CMV-seropositive.

This clone came up once. The chain recombines TRBV11-2 with TRBJ2-1; no definite D call. Germline-derived CDR1 and CDR2 are SGHAT and FQNNGV. V was clipped by 2 bases and J by 10 bases, with 6 bases between them. The CDR3 length is 11 residues. CDR3 amino acids: CASSLTDEQFF. In DNA, the CDR3 is TGTGCCAGCAGCTTAACAGACGAGCAGTTCTTC.

The V gene is TRBV4-2, the J gene TRBJ1-4, with D hard to call. This CDR3 spans 16 amino acids. Trimming cost V 2 bases and J 2 bases, with 12 bases left between them. The V gene's germline CDR1 is LGHNA and CDR2 YNFKEQ. CDR3 DNA: TGTGCCAGCAGCCAACCCCCCACAGAGACTAATGAAAAACTGTTTTTT. Translated, it gives CASSQPPTETNEKLFF.

The V and J genes are TRBV10-3 and TRBJ2-1, with 7 bases lining up with TRBD2. Trimming removed 0 bases from V and 8 bases from J; junction bases left unmatched: 13. This CDR3 comprises 17 residues. The germline V gene encodes CDR1 ENHRY and CDR2 SYGVKD. CDR3 nucleotides: TGTGCCATCAGTGAGTCAGAACTAGCGATTCGGGATGATGAGCAGTTCTTC. As protein: CAISESELAIRDDEQFF.

This clone was found a few times. CDR3 sequence: CASTRQGGTDTQYF. As DNA, the CDR3 is TGTGCCAGCACCCGACAGGGGGGCACAGATACGCAGTATTTT. The chain employs TRBV6-5 and TRBJ2-3; 9 bases fit TRBD1. Germline assignment: CDR1 MNHEY and CDR2 SVGAGI. The CDR3 length is 14 residues. V trimming: 7 bases; J trimming: 1 base; junction bases outside the gene matches: 3.

This clone was detected only a few times. The rearrangement joins TRBV4-2 to TRBJ1-6, with a tentative D call TRBD1 (6 bases). CDR1 is LGHNA and CDR2 is YNFKEQ in the germline V gene. V was trimmed by 0 bases and J by 10 bases, leaving 13 bases between them. The CDR3 is 15 residues long. CDR3 sequence reads: CASSQDTQGNSPLHF. The CDR3 DNA is TGTGCCAGCAGCCAAGATACCCAGGGGAACTCACCCCTCCACTTT.

The chain carries TRBV10-3 and TRBJ2-2, with 9 bases that match TRBD2. The germline gives CDR1 ENHRY, CDR2 SYGVKD. The V and J ends lost 0 bases and 5 bases, in that order; junction bases with no gene match: 10. This CDR3 is built from 18 residues. The CDR3 DNA reads TGTGCCATCAGTGAGTCCGGGTTAGCGGGAGATAGGACCGGGGAGCTGTTTTTT. Translation: CAISESGLAGDRTGELFF.

In this sample, this clone turned up a few times. The chain recombines TRBV5-1 with TRBJ2-3; TRBD1 agrees at 8 bases. The CDR3 spans 16 residues. Germline V gives CDR1 SGHRS, CDR2 YFSETQ. V lost 0 bases to trimming and J lost 10 bases; unmatched junction nucleotides: 13. This CDR3 reads CASSLEGGTGSRAQYF. CDR3 nucleotides: TGCGCCAGCAGCTTGGAAGGGGGGACAGGTTCGAGGGCGCAGTATTTT. The full variable domain, completed using reference TRBV5-1 and TRBJ2-3, is KAGVTQTPRYLIKTRGQQVTLSCSPISGHRSVSWYQQTPGQGLQFLFEYFSETQRNKGNFPGRFSGRQFSNSRSEMNVSTLELGDSALYLCASSLEGGTGSRAQYFGPGTRLTVL.

The chain joins TRBV7-6 to TRBJ2-7, with TRBD2 matching 7 bases. CDR1 is SGHVS, CDR2 FNYEAQ, per germline. V dropped 1 base and J dropped 3; count of bases not matched to a gene: 3. The CDR3 is 14 amino acids. This chain's CDR3 is CASSLEASGYEQYF. The DNA of the CDR3 is TGTGCCAGCAGCTTAGAGGCTAGCGGCTACGAGCAGTACTTC.

V is TRBV7-8 and J is TRBJ2-3; tentatively, D is TRBD1 (6 bases). This CDR3 is 15 amino acids long. Germline V gene lookup returns CDR1 SGHVS and CDR2 FQNEAQ. Trimming shortened V by 1 base and J by 0 bases, and 8 bases separated the two germline ends. CDR3 sequence reads: CASSLGTASTDTQYF. The CDR3 coding sequence is TGTGCCAGCAGCTTAGGGACAGCTAGCACAGATACGCAGTATTTT.

This clone was seen only once. This chain uses TRBV25-1 with TRBJ1-2; TRBD1 matches 7 bases. From germline, CDR1 is MGHDK and CDR2 SYGVNS. This CDR3 has 17 residues. V lost 5 bases, J lost 4 bases, and 16 bases stayed unmatched. The CDR3: CASSSGGLRQGRYGYTF. CDR3 in DNA: TGTGCCAGCAGTTCCGGGGGCCTAAGACAGGGTCGCTATGGCTACACCTTC.